This T cell receptor (beta chain) was documented in a study of CD8 T cells in Susac syndrome. Background on the study: Blood was drawn from patients with Susac syndrome. At that point, they were therapy-naive, on corticosteroids, or on intravenous immunoglobulin alone.

Study observations and caveats: No clonal expansion appeared among CD4+ T cells in Susac patients.

To note about this clonotype: Its antigen is currently unknown.

V dropped 5 bases and J dropped 6 bases, with 23 bases sitting between them. The CDR3 loop spans 17 amino acids. CDR1 is SNHLY, CDR2 FYNNEI, per germline. When the RNA was reverse transcribed, random hexamers were used with an input of about 0.5 to 1 ug. TCRdb itself ran the immunoSEQ multiplex PCR reads through MiXCR, one entry per CDR3 protein. The profile shows roughly 250,000 distinct CDR3 sequences, about 96% of them singletons. This TCR was recovered from a human donor with Susac syndrome. This rearrangement joins TRBV2 to TRBJ2-1, with D perhaps TRBD2 (6 bases). The sequenced sample consisted of CD4+ T cells from PBMCs. Here the CDR3 DNA reads TGTGCCAGCAGTCCCGGACACACACTAGCCCCTGGCAATGAGCAGTTCTTC. Protein product: CASSPGHTLAPGNEQFF.